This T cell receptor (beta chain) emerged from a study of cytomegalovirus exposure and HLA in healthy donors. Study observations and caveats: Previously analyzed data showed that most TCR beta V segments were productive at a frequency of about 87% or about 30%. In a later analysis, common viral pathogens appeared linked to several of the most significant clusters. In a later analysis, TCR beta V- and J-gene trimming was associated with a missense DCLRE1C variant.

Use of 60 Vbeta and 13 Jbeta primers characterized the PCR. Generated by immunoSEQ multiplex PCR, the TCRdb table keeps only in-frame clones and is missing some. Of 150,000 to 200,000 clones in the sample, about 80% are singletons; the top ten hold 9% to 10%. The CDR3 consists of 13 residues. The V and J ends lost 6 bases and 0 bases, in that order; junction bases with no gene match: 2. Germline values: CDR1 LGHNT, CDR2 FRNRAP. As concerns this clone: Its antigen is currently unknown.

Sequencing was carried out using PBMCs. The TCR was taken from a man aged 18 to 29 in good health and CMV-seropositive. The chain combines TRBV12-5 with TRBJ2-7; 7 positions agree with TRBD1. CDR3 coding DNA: TGTGCTAGTGGCAGGGACAGCTCCTACGAGCAGTACTTC. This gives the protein CASGRDSSYEQYF.